These 25 T cell receptor beta chains share one sample of origin, sequenced in a study of T-cell reconstitution after alpha-beta-depleted transplantation in children. It was with unique molecular identifiers that the TCRbeta library was prepared. Using its own MiXCR run on the PCR reads, TCRdb lists one record per CDR3 protein. The sample has roughly 23,000 distinct CDR3 sequences; approximately 10% are singletons. The material was PBMCs from the stem cell graft donor, obtained from the stem cell graft. The receptors here all came from a human donor who donated a stem cell graft to a child with chronic granulomatous disease.

The chain links TRBV5-6 to TRBJ1-2; D is unclear. V was cut by 0 bases and J by 3 bases, with 12 bases left in between. The germline CDR1 and CDR2 sequences are SGHDT and YYEEEE. The CDR3 length is 15 residues. CDR3 loop: CASSLGGDRDYGYTF. The CDR3 region has the DNA TGTGCCAGCAGCTTGGGGGGTGACCGAGACTATGGCTACACCTTC. The variable domain in full, completed from reference TRBV5-6 and TRBJ1-2, reads DAGVTQSPTHLIKTRGQQVTLRCSPKSGHDTVSWYQQALGQGPQFIFQYYEEEERQRGNFPDRFSGHQFPNYSSELNVNALLLGDSALYLCASSLGGDRDYGYTFGSGTRLTVV.

The table lists this clonotype with many counts. This chain uses TRBV20-1 with TRBJ1-4; D remains ambiguous. The CDR3 has 15 amino acids. Germline CDR1 DFQATT, CDR2 SNEGSKA (reference sequence). The germline V and J ends were trimmed by 6 bases and 5 bases, with 19 bases remaining between them. CDR3 amino acids: CSARNSGGLNEKLFF. The CDR3, as DNA: TGCAGTGCCCGCAATTCCGGAGGGTTGAATGAAAAACTGTTTTTT.

The CDR3 protein is CSARVTSGGPYNEQFF. In nucleotides, the CDR3 is TGCAGTGCTAGAGTAACTAGCGGGGGGCCCTACAATGAGCAGTTCTTC. The chain carries TRBV20-1 and TRBJ2-1; 12 bases agree with TRBD2. Trimming took 1 base from V and 2 from J; bases not matched to a gene: 3. The germline V gene encodes CDR1 DFQATT and CDR2 SNEGSKA (reference sequence). The CDR3 has 16 amino acids.

This clonotype has a handful of counts. One base away lies a much larger clone, so this may be a sequencing read error. This CDR3 reads CCAREADREGRNEKLFF. The CDR3 nucleotides are TGCTGTGCTAGAGAGGCGGACAGGGAAGGGCGGAATGAAAAACTGTTTTTT. This chain connects TRBV20-1 to TRBJ1-4; 8 nucleotides align to TRBD1. The CDR3 has 17 amino acids. CDR1 DFQATT and CDR2 SNEGSKA come from the germline V gene (reference sequence).

This clonotype was seen many times. CDR3 sequence reads: CASSFTTGNTEAFF. CDR3 bases: TGTGCCAGCAGCTTTACTACAGGGAACACTGAAGCTTTCTTT. V is TRBV12-3 or TRBV12-4 and J is TRBJ1-1; D possibly corresponds to TRBD1 (5 bases). The CDR3 covers 14 residues. V shed 6 bases and J shed 1 base, with 12 bases lying between them.

The sample holds a few counts of this clonotype. The chain links TRBV29-1 to TRBJ1-1; D ambiguous. Germline loops: CDR1 SQVTM, CDR2 ANQGSEA. There are 15 residues in the CDR3. Trimming took off 0 bases at V and 7 bases at J, with 18 bases between the two ends. CDR3 bases: TGCAGCGTTGAAGATCCTAAGGGCCCGGTGGGTGAAGCTTTCTTT. Amino acid sequence: CSVEDPKGPVGEAFF.

This clonotype is labeled as medium-sized (0.01 to 0.1%). J is TRBJ2-5 and V is TRBV29-1; a weak D match, TRBD1 (5 bases). There are 15 residues in the CDR3. Trimming took off 6 bases at V and 2 bases at J, with 19 bases between the two ends. Germline CDR1 and CDR2: SQVTM and ANQGSEA. CDR3 DNA sequence: TGCAGCGTCCGACCTCTATTGACAGCACAAGAGACCCAGTACTTC. This sequence encodes CSVRPLLTAQETQYF.

This clonotype was found many times. CDR3: CASSVWGGRTDTQYF. As DNA, the CDR3 is TGTGCCAGCAGCGTATGGGGCGGACGCACAGATACGCAGTATTTT. V and J are TRBV9 and TRBJ2-3, with a weak D call TRBD1 (5 bases). Trimming stripped 1 base from V and 1 base from J, with 10 bases between. The CDR3 runs 15 residues. The germline V gene has CDR1 SGDLS and CDR2 YYNGEE.

This clonotype was recorded at least ten times. This sequence joins TRBV12-3 or TRBV12-4 and TRBJ2-1; D might be TRBD1 or TRBD2, each matching 5 bases. Trimming removed 10 bases at V and 15 bases at J, with 13 bases between. This CDR3 is 9 amino acids long. Written as DNA, the CDR3 is TGTGCCACCCAAAGAGGGGTGTTCTTC. Translated, it gives CATQRGVFF.

This clonotype was seen ten or more times. The V and J genes are TRBV20-1 and TRBJ2-5; tentatively, D is TRBD2 (6 bases). Trimming removed 0 bases from V and 5 bases from J, with 10 bases in between. The CDR3 sequence is 13 residues long. Germline assignment: CDR1 DFQATT and CDR2 SNEGSKA (reference sequence). Here the CDR3 DNA reads TGCAGTGCTAGAGATCCTGGGAGGGAGACCCAGTACTTC. This gives the protein CSARDPGRETQYF.

This clonotype was detected ten times or more. This chain joins TRBV7-8 and TRBJ1-1; possible D gene TRBD1, 5 bases. The CDR3 is 15 amino acids. Germline CDR1 is SGHVS and CDR2 is FQNEAQ. The ends were cut back, 4 bases at V and 1 base at J, with 13 bases in the middle. CDR3 nucleotide sequence: TGTGCCAGCAGCTCCCGGGGGGTCGAGAACACTGAAGCTTTCTTT. Encoded protein: CASSSRGVENTEAFF.

This clonotype was seen many times. The chain employs TRBV6-5 and TRBJ2-7; 8 bases are shared with TRBD2. Trimming at V came to 2 bases and at J to 5 bases, leaving 11 bases not matched to a gene. Germline assignment: CDR1 MNHEY and CDR2 SVGAGI. The CDR3 contains 16 residues. The CDR3 DNA follows: TGTGCCAGCAGTTACGCAGTAAGCGGGAGTGTCGACGAGCAGTACTTC. Translated: CASSYAVSGSVDEQYF.

V and J are TRBV6-1 and TRBJ1-2; D gene unclear. There are 13 residues in the CDR3. Trimming pared 2 bases from V and 8 bases from J, leaving 12 bases between. Germline V CDR1 and CDR2: MNHNS, SASEGT. DNA for the CDR3: TGTGCCAGCAGTGAACGAACAGCCGCCGGCTACACCTTC. Translating gives CASSERTAAGYTF.

By sample share, this clonotype is medium-sized. The J gene is TRBJ1-1, the V gene TRBV5-1, with D hard to call. The CDR3 spans 15 residues. Between the trimmed V and J ends, which lost 0 bases and 5 bases, there was a span of 14 bases. CDR1 and CDR2 (germline): SGHRS, YFSETQ. Written as DNA, the CDR3 is TGCGCCAGCAGCTTGGAACCGGGCCCGGCAACTGAAGCTTTCTTT. Its protein product is CASSLEPGPATEAFF.

This clonotype has a count of ten or more. The V call is TRBV28, the J call TRBJ2-7; unclear D gene. Germline V gives CDR1 MDHEN, CDR2 SYDVKM. The length of the CDR3 is 15 residues. The germline V and J ends were trimmed by 8 bases and 5 bases, with 22 bases remaining between them. The chain's CDR3 is CASGPNRNLGHEQYF. Written as DNA, the CDR3 is TGTGCCAGCGGACCTAACCGGAATCTTGGGCACGAGCAGTACTTC.

This clonotype has a count of ten or more. The chain links TRBV11-2 to TRBJ1-1; no clear D gene. CDR3 length equals 14 residues. With 1 base removed from V and 1 base from J, the gap between germline ends came to 7 bases. The germline gives CDR1 SGHAT, CDR2 FQNNGV. The CDR3 bases are TGTGCCAGCAGCTTAGTAGGCGGGAACACTGAAGCTTTCTTT. Protein: CASSLVGGNTEAFF.

The chain links TRBV24-1 to TRBJ2-3; D is undetermined. V dropped 0 bases and J dropped 5 bases, with 8 bases sitting between them. The CDR3 length is 14 residues. Germline CDR1 reads KGHDR; CDR2 reads SFDVKD. The CDR3 sequence: CATSDLNQKDTQYF. Written as DNA, the CDR3 is TGTGCCACCAGTGATTTGAACCAGAAAGATACGCAGTATTTT.

This clonotype appeared many times. The chain carries TRBV12-3 or TRBV12-4 and TRBJ2-2; tentatively, D is TRBD1 (6 bases). The CDR3 loop spans 12 amino acids. The CDR3 region has the DNA TGTGTGGGACAAATGAACACCGGGGAGCTGTTTTTT. This translates into CVGQMNTGELFF.

This clonotype was counted ten times or more. The CDR3 DNA reads TGTGCCAGCCGAGGACAGAACTACAATGAGCAGTTCTTC. This codes for CASRGQNYNEQFF. The V gene is TRBV28, the J gene TRBJ2-1; D possibly corresponds to TRBD1 (6 bases). Germline-derived CDR1 and CDR2 are MDHEN and SYDVKM. Trimming cost V 8 bases and J 3 bases, with 11 bases left between them. This CDR3 is 13 amino acids long.

This clonotype occurred many times. The V call is TRBV5-1, the J call TRBJ2-5; D not certain. Trimming took off 6 bases at V and 5 bases at J, with 14 bases between the two ends. The CDR3 loop spans 13 amino acids. Germline CDR1 and CDR2: SGHRS and YFSETQ. The CDR3 is CASTLAGLETQYF. The CDR3 DNA reads TGCGCCAGCACACTGGCTGGTTTGGAGACCCAGTACTTC.

The chain joins TRBV5-1 to TRBJ2-2; the D is unclear. This CDR3 is built from 14 residues. Germline V gene lookup returns CDR1 SGHRS and CDR2 YFSETQ. The V gene lost 2 bases and the J gene lost 6 bases, with 11 bases spanning the gap. The CDR3 DNA sequence: TGCGCCAGCAGCTTAGGCGGTTTGTCCGGGGAGCTGTTTTTT. Residues: CASSLGGLSGELFF.

The chain carries TRBV11-2 and TRBJ2-1; 13 bases map to TRBD2. V lost 5 bases, J lost 0 bases, and 7 bases stayed unmatched. The CDR3 runs 18 residues. CDR1 is SGHAT and CDR2 is FQNNGV in the germline V gene. The CDR3 DNA reads as TGTGCCAGCAGCCTCGGGACTAGCGGGACCTACTCCTACAATGAGCAGTTCTTC. Protein product: CASSLGTSGTYSYNEQFF.

This clonotype has at least ten counts. V usage is TRBV5-1 and J usage is TRBJ1-6; tentative D call: TRBD1 (5 bases). The germline V and J ends were trimmed by 4 bases and 10 bases, with 15 bases remaining between them. In germline, CDR1 is SGHRS, CDR2 YFSETQ. The CDR3 is 14 residues long. CDR3: CASSETGLRSPLHF. CDR3 DNA sequence: TGCGCCAGCAGCGAAACAGGTCTTCGGTCACCCCTCCACTTT.

This clonotype was counted between two and nine times. A much larger clone differs from this one at a single base, so this may be a read error. The chain joins TRBV20-1 to TRBJ2-3; 11 nucleotides line up with TRBD2. Germline loops: CDR1 DFQATT, CDR2 SNEGSKA (reference sequence). This CDR3 is 17 amino acids long. The CDR3 sequence is CCAPTALAGGRTDTQYF. CDR3 DNA: TGCTGTGCTCCCACCGCTCTAGCGGGGGGTCGCACAGATACGCAGTATTTT.

This clonotype was counted many times. The rearrangement links TRBV28 to TRBJ2-7; the D is unclear. The CDR3 totals 12 residues. Germline lookup yields CDR1 MDHEN and CDR2 SYDVKM. V lost 3 bases to trimming and J lost 5 bases, with 8 bases between them. This CDR3 is CASSFRGHEQYF. The CDR3 region has the DNA TGTGCCAGCAGTTTTCGTGGGCACGAGCAGTACTTC.